The clone carrying this T cell receptor beta chain occurred a few times. This sample is part of a study of blood T cell repertoires in COVID-19. Study as a whole: Sources were T cells, B-cell-depleted T cells, or PBMCs; the material itself was cDNA or gDNA.

The table came from immunoSEQ multiplex PCR; TCRdb's copy has only in-frame clones and leaves some out. The top ten clones hold 20% to 25% of a sample with under 130,000 clones, less than 85% of them seen once. The CDR3 spans 14 residues. Trimming left V 8 bases short and J 0 bases short, with 10 bases between. The germline CDR1 and CDR2 sequences are KGHSH and LQKENI. The receptor was isolated from a man in his sixties or seventies with active or convalescent COVID-19. The chain recombines TRBV18 with TRBJ2-2; TRBD2 might be the D (5 bases). The sequenced material came from peripheral blood. In nucleotides, the CDR3 is TGTGCCAGCCGATTAGCGACGAACACCGGGGAGCTGTTTTTT. The encoded protein is CASRLATNTGELFF.